What follows is one TCR beta chain and its context. This clonotype was picked up many times. Its antigen is currently not known. No quality values exist for individual bases; no much larger clone is one base distant. V ends up 5 bases short and J 0 bases short, with an unmatched junction base count of 7. CDR1 and CDR2 are read off the germline V gene as MDHEN and SYDVKM. Its CDR3 holds 16 amino acids, cysteine through phenylalanine. Solely the CDR3 DNA is kept, with 48 bases framed from the first base. Receptors were amplified or captured by multiplex PCR. Reads for this sample came from an Illumina HiSeq 4000. iRepertoire HTBI primers and Arm-PCR amplification of CDR3 regions were used to construct TCR beta libraries. PCR products were gel purified before sequencing. From the authors' description of their analysis: Gene usage analysis of CDR3 amino acid clonotypes relied on the approximately 60 TRBV and 15 or so TRBJ segments identified across samples. Filtered high-quality paired reads were merged into contigs using COPE and FqMerger. Contigs were aligned with BLAST to IMGT TRBV, TRBD and TRBJ reference genes, and CDR3 was defined per IMGT. Clonotypes above 0.1% frequency were classified as highly expanded clones. Repertoire diversity was measured by Shannon entropy, and V-J evenness by the Gini coefficient. Clonotypes shared by more than one individual were considered public. The public reads were run again by TCRdb, first through fastp at Q25 and then through MiXCR, and only productive beta chains were kept. Under each unique CDR3 protein, matching rows form one entry showing the most common genes and DNA. TCRdb's processing, not the authors', yielded these V and J calls. This sample gives 500,000 to 700,000 distinct CDR3 sequences in total; less than 20% of them show up just once. The ten largest clones take up about 20% of the sample.

In the paper's terms, the time point label means: newly diagnosed GD, antithyroid drugs for less than 3 months. For both TCR sequencing and RNA sequencing, RNA was extracted from PBMCs in TRIzol. The diagnosis of Graves' disease was made according to American Thyroid Association guidelines. Recruitment of patients was carried out at an endocrinology department in Xi'an, China. Each patient gave 8.5 to 9.5 milliliters of peripheral blood, collected in an EDTA anticoagulant tube. Ficoll Paque Plus density gradient separation was used to isolate PBMCs, and no further T cell sorting was performed. An Agilent 2100 Bioanalyzer and agarose gel were used to assess RNA quality, and a NanoDrop 2000 was used to measure RNA concentration. This record belongs to a study of regulatory T cells in long-lasting Graves disease (dated by TCRdb to about 2021). For the wider study: Patients with newly diagnosed Graves' disease had been on antithyroid drugs for under 3 months. Persistent Graves' disease patients were compared with newly diagnosed Graves' disease patients by peripheral blood TCR sequencing and RNA sequencing. The study was conducted in China and was registered as a clinical trial. A total of 33 samples underwent TCR sequencing, from roughly 13 patients with persistent Graves' disease and roughly 20 patients with newly diagnosed Graves' disease.

The research as a whole found: Persistent disease showed preferential use of TRBV28, TRBJ1-2 and TRBJ2-5, whereas newly diagnosed disease favored TRBV20-1 and TRBJ2-1. Sequencing and analysis were restricted to the TCR beta chain. Because the primary lesion, thyroid tissue, could not be accessed, the study looked at peripheral blood alone. Compared with newly diagnosed patients, patients with persistent Graves' disease had lower TCR Shannon entropy and fewer highly expanded clones, which suggests clonal expansion. The small sample size was acknowledged by the authors as a limitation that may reduce accuracy. Persistent patients shared more public clonotypes among themselves (2,741) than newly diagnosed patients did (about 970).

These data were also reused for a study on T cells in Graves' hyperthyroidism and ophthalmopathy. As the second study states: Graves' hyperthyroidism was defined as stable when no progression to ophthalmopathy occurred over 18 months of follow-up. Hyperthyroidism patients were newly diagnosed, with disease duration under 2 months, and aged 18 to 65 years. Patients with uncontrolled infections, other autoimmune diseases, pregnancy or lactation were excluded. Diagnoses were based on clinical symptoms, serum thyroxine and TRAb, thyroid ultrasound and orbital computed tomography. The first round of RT-PCR for the TCR CDR3 was performed with the HTBI primer set and the Qiagen OneStep RT-PCR kit. Most expanded thyroid clonotypes (frequency above 0.001) were also found in blood, which suggests that blood repertoires may mirror thyroid immune responses. A 13 V-J signature model separated ophthalmopathy from stable hyperthyroidism, with around 90% sensitivity and around 84% specificity in cross-validation and 80%/75% in testing. In validation, progression to ophthalmopathy was predicted by the model with roughly 71% sensitivity and roughly 72% specificity, a median of about 6 months before onset. TCR V-J signatures able to tell the groups apart were searched for in a discovery cohort of 95 or so patients, of whom 40 to 45 had Graves' ophthalmopathy and more than 55 had stable Graves' hyperthyroidism. Whether ophthalmopathy could be predicted prospectively was tested in an independent validation cohort made up of about 18 hyperthyroidism patients plus 17 patients who later progressed to ophthalmopathy. The 95 to 100 discovery patients were randomly divided into training and test sets at a 7:3 ratio. Thyroid tissue and blood T-cell repertoires from six Graves' hyperthyroidism patients were also compared in the study. After sampling, hyperthyroidism patients received methimazole starting at 30 mg daily, and ophthalmopathy patients received high-dose intravenous methylprednisolone. The libraries were constructed in a second round of multiplex PCR and then size-selected and purified. The libraries were sequenced on an Illumina HiSeq2000 using paired-end 100 bp reads. SOAPnuke was used to process the raw data, removing reads that contained adapters or uncalled bases, had a mean Phred below 15, or lacked an exact match to the constant primer or identifier. High-quality paired reads were merged with COPE v1.2.5, and unique nucleotide sequences were defined as clonotypes. MiTCR v1.1 was used to align the clonotypes against IMGT TRBV, TRBD and TRBJ reference segments. Only V-J combinations with frequency above 0.0001, covering about 99% of repertoires, were analysed. A TCS score was defined as the ratio of F50 (clonal expansion) to E x V (chaos), with BLOSUM62-based TCRdist applied between CDR3 peptides within each V-J. Welch's t-statistics and random forest reduced around 550 V-J features to roughly 13, which were used in a naive Bayes classifier (R e1071). No statistical method was used to set the sample size in advance, and investigators knew the group allocation. TCR Vbeta CDR3 sequencing of 130 to 150 peripheral blood samples (more than 40 ophthalmopathy, some 75 hyperthyroidism and approximately 17 progressor patients) is reported in the paper.

This TCR was recovered from a woman between 25 and 40 years old with Graves disease. Donor details come from another sample of the same person, matched by shared clones. Rearrangement joined TRBV28 to TRBJ1-5; TRBD1 agrees with 7 junctional bases. The sample was peripheral blood mononuclear cells (PBMCs), taken at new diagnosis, from a patient treated with antithyroid drugs. The CDR3 corresponds to CASSGRDRPSNQPQHF. The nucleotides read TGTGCCAGCAGTGGCCGGGACAGACCTAGCAATCAGCCCCAGCATTTT.